Detailed here is one T cell receptor beta chain. The source of the sample is a study of CD8+CD57+ T cells in acquired aplastic anemia. Study-wide background: DNA per sorted CD4+ or CD8+ sample ranged about 0.17 to 27.4 ug, averaging roughly 3.2 ug.

CDR1 LNHDA and CDR2 SQIVND come from the germline V gene (reference sequence). This CDR3 contains 15 residues. The V end lost 6 bases, the J end lost 0 bases, and 9 bases lay between the germline ends. The template used for profiling TCR beta VDJ and CDR3 was genomic DNA. TCRdb reprocessed the reads via MiXCR and lists one record per CDR3 protein. This sample yields about 160,000 distinct CDR3 sequences, of which less than 50% are seen a single time; 30% to 40% belongs to the top ten. Sequencing involved patients with CD8+CD57+ cell expansion previously shown by flow cytometry. Every patient presented with severe acquired aplastic anemia. Patients had not yet gotten any therapy when their blood was taken for sampling.

This chain joins TRBV19 and TRBJ2-6; D could derive from TRBD1 or TRBD2 (5 bases each). The receptor comes from a human donor with aplastic anemia. The sequenced sample consisted of sorted CD4+, CD8+, or CD8+CD57+ T cells (not recorded which) from PBMCs. CDR3 loop: CASRGTDSGANVLTF. CDR3 nucleotides: TGTGCCAGTAGGGGGACGGACTCTGGGGCCAACGTCCTGACTTTC.